This section outlines one T cell receptor beta chain sequence together with its context. Its antigen is unknown. The CDR3 totals 14 residues. The V gene's germline CDR1 is MNHNS and CDR2 SASEGT. Trimming cost V 2 bases and J 3 bases, with 11 bases left between them. The record originates from a study of T cell responses to AZD1222 COVID-19 vaccine. The protocol was immunoSEQ multiplex PCR, while the TCRdb copy is restricted to in-frame clones and leaves out a portion. The top ten clones hold about 1.2% of a sample with about 200,000 clones, 85% to 95% of them seen once. The study, taken as a whole, reports: Recipients of AZD1222 seropositive at baseline numbered only 5 to 7. The donors showed a predominance of white British ancestry and of females, with possible underestimation of clonal diversity.

The receptor was isolated from an adult in good health. This material consisted of peripheral blood, taken on day 0 of AZD1222 vaccination. V gene TRBV6-1 combines with J gene TRBJ2-7; TRBD2 might be the D (6 bases). The CDR3 nucleotides read TGTGCCAGCAGTGAATCCTTCGGGGGCTACGAGCAGTACTTC. Translating gives CASSESFGGYEQYF.